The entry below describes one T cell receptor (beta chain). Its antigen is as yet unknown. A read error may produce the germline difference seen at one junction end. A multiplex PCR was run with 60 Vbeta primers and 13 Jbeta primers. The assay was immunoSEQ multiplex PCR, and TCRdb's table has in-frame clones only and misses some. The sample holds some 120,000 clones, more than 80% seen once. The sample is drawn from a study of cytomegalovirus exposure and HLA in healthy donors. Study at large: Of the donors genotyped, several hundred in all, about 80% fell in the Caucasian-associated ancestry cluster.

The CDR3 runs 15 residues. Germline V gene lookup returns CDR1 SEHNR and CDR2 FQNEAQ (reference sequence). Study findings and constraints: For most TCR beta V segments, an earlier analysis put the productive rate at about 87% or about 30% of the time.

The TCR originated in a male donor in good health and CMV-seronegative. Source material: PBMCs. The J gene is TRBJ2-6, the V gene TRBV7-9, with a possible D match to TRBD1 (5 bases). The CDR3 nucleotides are TGTGCCAGCCGGATAGGGAACTCTGGGGCCAACGGCCTGACTTTC. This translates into CASRIGNSGANGLTF.